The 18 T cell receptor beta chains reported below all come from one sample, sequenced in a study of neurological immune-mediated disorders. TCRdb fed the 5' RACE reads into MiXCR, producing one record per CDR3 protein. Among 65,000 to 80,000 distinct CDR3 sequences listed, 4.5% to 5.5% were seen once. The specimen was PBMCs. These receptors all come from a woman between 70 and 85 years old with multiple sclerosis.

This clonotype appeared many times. CDR3 sequence: CSAGTSGKSKQFF. As DNA, the CDR3 is TGCAGTGCTGGGACTAGCGGGAAAAGTAAGCAGTTCTTC. The chain has TRBV20-1 and TRBJ2-1; 13 bases fit TRBD2. This CDR3 is built from 13 residues. Germline loops: CDR1 DFQATT, CDR2 SNEGSKA (reference sequence). Germline trimming cut 5 bases from V and 11 bases from J; bases unmatched to any gene: 6.

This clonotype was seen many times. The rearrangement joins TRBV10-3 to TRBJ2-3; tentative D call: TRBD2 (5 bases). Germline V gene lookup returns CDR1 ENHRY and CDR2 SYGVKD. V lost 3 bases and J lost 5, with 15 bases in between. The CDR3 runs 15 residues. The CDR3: CAISEGLAIRDTQYF. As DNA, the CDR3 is TGTGCCATCAGTGAAGGGTTAGCGATAAGAGATACGCAGTATTTT.

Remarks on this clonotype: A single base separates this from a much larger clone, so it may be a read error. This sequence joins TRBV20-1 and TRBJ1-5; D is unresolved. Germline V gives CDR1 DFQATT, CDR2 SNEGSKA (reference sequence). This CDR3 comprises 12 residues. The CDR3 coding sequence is TGCAGTGCTAGAAAAGGCAATCAGCCCCAGAATTTT. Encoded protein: CSARKGNQPQNF.

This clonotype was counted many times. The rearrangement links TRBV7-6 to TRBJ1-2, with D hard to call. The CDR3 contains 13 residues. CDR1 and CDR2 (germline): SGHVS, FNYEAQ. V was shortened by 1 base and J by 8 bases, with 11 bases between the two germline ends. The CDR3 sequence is CASSLDGVEGYTF. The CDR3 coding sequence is TGTGCCAGCAGCTTAGATGGGGTAGAGGGCTACACCTTC.

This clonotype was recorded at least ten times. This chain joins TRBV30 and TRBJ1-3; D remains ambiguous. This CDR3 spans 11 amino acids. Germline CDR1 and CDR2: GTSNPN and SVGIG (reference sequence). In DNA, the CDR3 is TGTGCGGCAGAACCTGGAAACACCATATATTTT. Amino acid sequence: CAAEPGNTIYF.

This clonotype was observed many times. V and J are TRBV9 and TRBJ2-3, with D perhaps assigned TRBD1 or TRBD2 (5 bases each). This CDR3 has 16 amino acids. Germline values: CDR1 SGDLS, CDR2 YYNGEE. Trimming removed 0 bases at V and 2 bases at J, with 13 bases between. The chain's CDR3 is CASSVGVGANTDTQYF. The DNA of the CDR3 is TGTGCCAGCAGCGTAGGGGTCGGGGCAAACACAGATACGCAGTATTTT.

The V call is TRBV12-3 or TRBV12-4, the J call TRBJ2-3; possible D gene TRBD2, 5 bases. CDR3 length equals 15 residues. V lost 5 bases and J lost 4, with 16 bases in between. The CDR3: CASSLDGLEADTQYF. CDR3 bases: TGTGCCAGCAGTCTGGACGGTTTGGAGGCAGATACGCAGTATTTT.

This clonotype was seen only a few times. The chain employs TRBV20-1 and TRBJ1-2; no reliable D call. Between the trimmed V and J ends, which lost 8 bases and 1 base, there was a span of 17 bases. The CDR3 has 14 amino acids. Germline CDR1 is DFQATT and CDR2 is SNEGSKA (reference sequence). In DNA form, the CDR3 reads TGCAGTCCCCTCCCCATATTATTTAACTATGGCTACACCTTC. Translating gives CSPLPILFNYGYTF.

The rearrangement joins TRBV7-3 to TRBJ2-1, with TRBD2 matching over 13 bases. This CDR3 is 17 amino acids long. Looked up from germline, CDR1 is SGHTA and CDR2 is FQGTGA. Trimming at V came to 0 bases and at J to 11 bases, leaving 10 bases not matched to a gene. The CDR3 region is CASSLTSPGLAGFQQFF. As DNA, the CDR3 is TGTGCCAGCAGCTTAACGAGTCCGGGACTAGCGGGATTCCAGCAGTTCTTC.

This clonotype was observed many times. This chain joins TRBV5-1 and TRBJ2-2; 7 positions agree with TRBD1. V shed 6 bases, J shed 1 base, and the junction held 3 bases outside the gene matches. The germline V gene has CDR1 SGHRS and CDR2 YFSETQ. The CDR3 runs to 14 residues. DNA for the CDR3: TGCGCCAGCACCGGGACAGTGAACACCGGGGAGCTGTTTTTT. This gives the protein CASTGTVNTGELFF. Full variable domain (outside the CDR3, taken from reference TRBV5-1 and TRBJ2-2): KAGVTQTPRYLIKTRGQQVTLSCSPISGHRSVSWYQQTPGQGLQFLFEYFSETQRNKGNFPGRFSGRQFSNSRSEMNVSTLELGDSALYLCASTGTVNTGELFFGEGSRLTVL.

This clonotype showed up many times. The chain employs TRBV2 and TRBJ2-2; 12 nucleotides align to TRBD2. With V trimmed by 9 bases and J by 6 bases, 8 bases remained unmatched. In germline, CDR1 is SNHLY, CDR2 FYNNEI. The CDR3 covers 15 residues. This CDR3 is CASKTSGSESGELFF. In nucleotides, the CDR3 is TGTGCCAGTAAGACTAGCGGGAGTGAGTCCGGGGAGCTGTTTTTT.

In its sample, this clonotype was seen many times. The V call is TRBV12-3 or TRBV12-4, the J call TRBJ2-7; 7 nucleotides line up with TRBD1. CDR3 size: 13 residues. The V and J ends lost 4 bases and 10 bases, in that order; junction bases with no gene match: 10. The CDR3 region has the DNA TGTGCCAGCAGTTCCCAGGGGGTGGGGGCTCAGTACTTC. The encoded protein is CASSSQGVGAQYF.

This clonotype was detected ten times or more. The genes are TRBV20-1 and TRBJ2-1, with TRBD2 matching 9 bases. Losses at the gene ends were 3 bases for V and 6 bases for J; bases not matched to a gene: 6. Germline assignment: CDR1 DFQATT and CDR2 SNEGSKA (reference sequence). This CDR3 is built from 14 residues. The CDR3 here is CSARIAGVPNEQFF. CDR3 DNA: TGCAGTGCTAGGATAGCGGGAGTCCCCAATGAGCAGTTCTTC.

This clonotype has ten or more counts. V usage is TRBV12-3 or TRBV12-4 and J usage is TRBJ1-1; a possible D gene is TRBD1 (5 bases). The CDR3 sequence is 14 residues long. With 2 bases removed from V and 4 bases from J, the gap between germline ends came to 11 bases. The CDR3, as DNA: TGTGCCAGCAGTTTAAAAAGGGGTGGCACTGAAGCTTTCTTT. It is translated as CASSLKRGGTEAFF.

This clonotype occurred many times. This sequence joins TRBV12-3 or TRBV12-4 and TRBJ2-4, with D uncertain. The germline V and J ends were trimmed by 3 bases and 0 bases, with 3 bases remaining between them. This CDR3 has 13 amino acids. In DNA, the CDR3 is TGTGCCAGCAGTTTGTTAGCCAAAAACATTCAGTACTTC. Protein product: CASSLLAKNIQYF.

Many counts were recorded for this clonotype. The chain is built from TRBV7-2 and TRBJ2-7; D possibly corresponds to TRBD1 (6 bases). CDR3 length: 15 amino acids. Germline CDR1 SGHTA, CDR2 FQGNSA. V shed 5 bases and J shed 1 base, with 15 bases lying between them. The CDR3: CASSRTRTVSYEQYF. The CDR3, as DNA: TGTGCCAGCAGCCGAACCCGGACAGTTTCCTACGAGCAGTACTTC.

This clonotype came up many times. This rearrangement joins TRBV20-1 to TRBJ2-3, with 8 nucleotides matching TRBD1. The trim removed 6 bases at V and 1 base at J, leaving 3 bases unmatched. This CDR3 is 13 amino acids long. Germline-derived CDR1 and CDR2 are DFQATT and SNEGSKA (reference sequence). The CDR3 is CSALDRGTDTQYF. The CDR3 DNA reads TGCAGTGCCCTGGACAGGGGCACAGATACGCAGTATTTT.

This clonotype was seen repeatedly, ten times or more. The CDR3 nucleotides read TGTGCCAGCAGCTTAGGGCAGCGGGATGGCTACACCTTC. It encodes CASSLGQRDGYTF. The chain joins TRBV7-2 to TRBJ1-2; D gene uncertain. This CDR3 has 13 amino acids. V lost 1 base and J lost 6, with 9 bases in between. Germline values: CDR1 SGHTA, CDR2 FQGNSA. The variable domain in full, completed from reference TRBV7-2 and TRBJ1-2, reads GAGVSQSPSNKVTEKGKDVELRCDPISGHTALYWYRQSLGQGLEFLIYFQGNSAPDKSGLPSDRFSAERTGGSVSTLTIQRTQQEDSAVYLCASSLGQRDGYTFGSGTRLTVV.